Listed below are T cell receptor beta chains from one sample, sequenced in a study of T cells after yellow fever vaccination. TCRdb reanalysed the 5' RACE reads using MiXCR and keeps one entry per CDR3 protein. The table records under 550,000 distinct CDR3 sequences, roughly 22% of them present only once. Source: PBMCs, taken 20 to 25 days after the first yellow fever vaccination. The receptors were gathered from a man younger than 35 who received the YFV17D yellow fever vaccine. CDR3s include the opening cysteine and the closing phenylalanine or tryptophan. The order of the fields is V gene, J gene, clone size, CDR3 protein. Only part of the rows carry a size: once, few, many, or a class if the clone is expanded.

v_gene: TRBV30; j_gene: TRBJ1-1; abundance: few; CDR3aa: CAWSVQINTEAFF
v_gene: TRBV3-1; j_gene: TRBJ2-5; abundance: NA; CDR3aa: CASSLQTTPGETQYF
v_gene: TRBV7-3; j_gene: TRBJ2-1; abundance: NA; CDR3aa: CASSQRLAGDGEQFF
v_gene: TRBV9; j_gene: TRBJ2-1; abundance: NA; CDR3aa: CASSAQKAAGEQFF
v_gene: TRBV4-1; j_gene: TRBJ1-1; abundance: few; CDR3aa: CASSQSRDTEAFF
v_gene: TRBV28; j_gene: TRBJ1-2; abundance: few; CDR3aa: CASRWSGAYGYTF
v_gene: TRBV18; j_gene: TRBJ2-5; abundance: few; CDR3aa: CASSPVTGPQRVTQYF
v_gene: TRBV5-1; j_gene: TRBJ2-1; abundance: few; CDR3aa: CASTRGGPHNEQFF
v_gene: TRBV20-1; j_gene: TRBJ2-4; abundance: NA; CDR3aa: CSAGPRINIQYF
v_gene: TRBV7-9; j_gene: TRBJ2-1; abundance: many; CDR3aa: CASSFPPRLGNEQFF
v_gene: TRBV11-1; j_gene: TRBJ2-7; abundance: NA; CDR3aa: CASSVHFGQDQLSYEQYF
v_gene: TRBV4-1; j_gene: TRBJ2-5; abundance: few; CDR3aa: CASSLPGTGWETQYF